This T cell receptor beta chain stems from a study of T-cell reconstitution after alpha-beta-depleted transplantation in children. Overall study results and limits: Day-60 TCRbeta diversity that was high in some patients was derived from surviving recipient T cells and thymic progenitors. When one year had passed after transplant, most T-cell counts and diversity came from newly produced T cells.

Unique molecular identifiers were incorporated into the prepared TCRbeta library. TCRdb used MiXCR to reprocess the PCR reads, holding one entry per CDR3 protein. The sample lists around 670,000 distinct CDR3 sequences, approximately 14% occurring once. This clonotype was detected many times. Its target is unknown. The source was PBMCs, collected before TCRalphabeta/CD19-depleted stem cell transplant. The receptor's source is a girl aged 2 to 9 with congenital amegakaryocytic thrombocytopenia, due to receive a stem cell transplant.

The CDR3 here is CASSFEIPSTDTQYF. Written as DNA, the CDR3 is TGTGCCAGCAGTTTCGAAATACCTAGCACAGATACGCAGTATTTT. The chain employs TRBV12-3 or TRBV12-4 and TRBJ2-3; D unclear. This CDR3 contains 15 residues. Trimming shortened V by 3 bases and J by 0 bases, and 10 bases separated the two germline ends.